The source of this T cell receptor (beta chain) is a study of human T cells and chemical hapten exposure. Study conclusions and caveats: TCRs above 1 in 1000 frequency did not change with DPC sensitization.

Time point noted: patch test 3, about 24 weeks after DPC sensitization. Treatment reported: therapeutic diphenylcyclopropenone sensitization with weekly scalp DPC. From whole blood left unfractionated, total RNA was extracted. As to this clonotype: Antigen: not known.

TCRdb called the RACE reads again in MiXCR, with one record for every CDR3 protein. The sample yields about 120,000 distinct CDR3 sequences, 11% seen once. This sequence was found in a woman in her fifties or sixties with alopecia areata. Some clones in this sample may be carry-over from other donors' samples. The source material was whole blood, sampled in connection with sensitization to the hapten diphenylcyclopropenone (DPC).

Here the CDR3 DNA reads TGCAGTGCTCCCCAATCCGGACGTCCCTACGAGCAGTACTTC. Its protein is CSAPQSGRPYEQYF. The chain combines TRBV20-1 with TRBJ2-7; D unresolved. CDR1 is DFQATT and CDR2 is SNEGSKA in the germline V gene (reference sequence). The CDR3 spans 14 residues. V was clipped by 5 bases and J by 2 bases, with 16 bases between them.